The 24 T cell receptor beta chains reported below all come from one sample, sequenced in a study of early T cells in non-severe SARS-CoV-2 infection. TCRdb re-called the 5' RACE reads through MiXCR, storing one row per CDR3 protein. The sample gives tens of thousands of distinct CDR3 sequences, roughly 12% of which show up once; around 2.9% is in the top ten. The input for sequencing was whole blood, taken at baseline. These TCRs come from an adult who was a healthcare worker with PCR-confirmed SARS-CoV-2 infection or an uninfected control (not recorded which).

This clonotype was seen a handful of times. This rearrangement joins TRBV14 to TRBJ2-1; 7 bases are shared with TRBD1. The germline gives CDR1 SGHDN, CDR2 FVKESK. V shed 4 bases, J shed 3 bases, and the junction held 3 bases outside the gene matches. This CDR3 comprises 14 residues. The CDR3: CASSPGTDYNEQFF. CDR3 coding DNA: TGTGCCAGCAGCCCCGGGACAGACTACAATGAGCAGTTCTTC.

The chain employs TRBV5-1 and TRBJ2-1, with 7 positions matching TRBD2. V shed 0 bases and J 7 bases; nucleotides not matched to a gene: 1. In germline, CDR1 is SGHRS, CDR2 YFSETQ. The CDR3 contains 13 residues. The CDR3 DNA sequence: TGCGCCAGCAGCTTGGTCGGGAGGAATGAGCAGTTCTTC. This gives the protein CASSLVGRNEQFF.

This clonotype was counted a few times. The chain carries TRBV27 and TRBJ2-7; maybe TRBD2 (5 bases). Germline loops: CDR1 MNHEY, CDR2 SMNVEV (reference sequence). V shed 3 bases and J shed 5 bases, with 5 bases lying between them. The CDR3 spans 11 residues. Written as DNA, the CDR3 is TGTGCCAGCAGTTTCGGGGACGAGCAGTACTTC. Amino acids: CASSFGDEQYF.

A few counts support this clonotype. The chain uses TRBV18 and TRBJ2-7, with TRBD1 identical over 7 bases. V lost 10 bases and J lost 4; bases outside the gene matches: 13. CDR3 size: 14 residues. Germline loops: CDR1 KGHSH, CDR2 LQKENI. CDR3 in DNA: TGTGCCACCAAACCAACAGGGGCCCTTTACGAGCAGTACTTC. Its translation is CATKPTGALYEQYF.

This clonotype was seen repeatedly, ten times or more. This chain's CDR3 is CASSLLRKGGVVTEAFF. CDR3 in DNA: TGTGCCAGCAGTTTATTACGGAAGGGAGGAGTGGTCACTGAAGCTTTCTTT. The V call is TRBV27, the J call TRBJ1-1; D not resolved. Trimming left V 1 base short and J 4 bases short, with 19 bases between. Germline V gene data show CDR1 as MNHEY and CDR2 as SMNVEV (reference sequence). The CDR3 sequence is 17 residues long.

This clonotype has ten or more counts. The chain joins TRBV27 to TRBJ1-2; a possible D gene is TRBD1 (5 bases). The germline gives CDR1 MNHEY, CDR2 SMNVEV (reference sequence). This CDR3 contains 15 residues. V gave up 2 bases and J gave up 0 bases, with 10 bases separating them. The CDR3 DNA reads TGTGCCAGCAGTTTAAGGGCAGGGACTAACTATGGCTACACCTTC. Its translation: CASSLRAGTNYGYTF.

This sequence joins TRBV11-2 and TRBJ2-3; D tentatively reads TRBD1 or TRBD2 (5 bases each). This CDR3 comprises 15 residues. The germline V and J ends were trimmed by 3 bases and 4 bases, with 14 bases remaining between them. Germline CDR1 is SGHAT and CDR2 is FQNNGV. CDR3 amino acids: CASSFRGAQSDTQYF. CDR3 in DNA: TGTGCCAGCAGCTTCCGAGGGGCTCAATCAGATACGCAGTATTTT.

The chain links TRBV4-1 to TRBJ2-3; D unresolved. V lost 1 base and J lost 2, with 13 bases in between. The CDR3 has 16 amino acids. Germline values: CDR1 MGHRA, CDR2 YSYEKL. The chain's CDR3 is CASSQVRKSVTDTQYF. CDR3 DNA: TGCGCCAGCAGCCAAGTCAGGAAATCGGTCACAGATACGCAGTATTTT.

This clonotype was observed many times. The chain recombines TRBV6-6 with TRBJ1-5, with D uncertain. Looked up from germline, CDR1 is MNHNY and CDR2 is SVGAGI (reference sequence). This CDR3 contains 13 residues. The V end was cut by 8 bases, the J end by 5 bases, with 13 bases between. CDR3 DNA: TGTGCCAGCGGGGAGGGTCGGGATCAGCCCCAGCATTTT. It is translated as CASGEGRDQPQHF.

This clonotype was counted a few times. The chain has TRBV25-1 and TRBJ1-1, with no clear D. Trimming stripped 5 bases from V and 5 bases from J, with 6 bases between. Germline CDR1 MGHDK, CDR2 SYGVNS. The CDR3 runs to 11 residues. This CDR3 reads CASSLVTEAFF. For the CDR3, the DNA is TGTGCCAGCAGTCTGGTGACTGAAGCTTTCTTT.

This clonotype was detected ten times or more. The chain combines TRBV5-5 with TRBJ1-1, with D tentatively TRBD1 (5 bases). Trimming left V 4 bases short and J 4 bases short, with 14 bases between. This CDR3 is 14 amino acids long. Germline V gives CDR1 SGHKS, CDR2 YYEKEE (reference sequence). The CDR3 nucleotides read TGTGCCAGCAGCCCGCGTGGGGGAGGCACTGAAGCTTTCTTT. Translating gives CASSPRGGGTEAFF.

This clonotype showed up just a few times. The chain recombines TRBV6-5 with TRBJ2-2; D is possibly TRBD2 (7 bases). Germline CDR1 is MNHEY and CDR2 is SVGAGI. The length of the CDR3 is 14 residues. The V gene lost 6 bases and the J gene lost 7 bases, with 15 bases spanning the gap. The CDR3 protein is CASRRGGGGGELFF. As DNA, the CDR3 is TGTGCCAGCAGGAGGGGGGGCGGAGGCGGGGAGCTGTTTTTT.

This clonotype was seen a few times. This chain connects TRBV15 to TRBJ1-6, with D perhaps TRBD1 (5 bases). Germline V gene lookup returns CDR1 LNHNV and CDR2 YYDKDF (reference sequence). Trimming took 1 base from V and 11 from J, leaving 12 bases between them. The CDR3 loop spans 14 amino acids. This CDR3 reads CATSRGTLRAPLHF. For the CDR3, the DNA is TGTGCCACCAGCAGAGGGACATTACGAGCACCCCTCCACTTT.

This chain joins TRBV18 and TRBJ1-2; no firm D call. The V gene's germline CDR1 is KGHSH and CDR2 LQKENI. The V gene lost 0 bases and the J gene lost 6 bases, with 14 bases spanning the gap. The CDR3 covers 15 residues. In DNA, the CDR3 is TGTGCCAGCTCACCACCACGGGCACTAACCAATGGCTACACCTTC. It yields the protein CASSPPRALTNGYTF.

This clonotype has more than one count but fewer than ten. The genes are TRBV11-3 and TRBJ2-1, with D hard to call. The V end lost 0 bases, the J end lost 9 bases, and 9 bases lay between the germline ends. The CDR3 runs to 13 residues. The germline gives CDR1 SGHNT, CDR2 YENEEA. CDR3 in DNA: TGTGCCAGCAGCTTAGACATTGCTGGTGAGCAGTTCTTC. This sequence encodes CASSLDIAGEQFF.

Only a few counts were recorded for this clonotype. This chain links TRBV5-4 with TRBJ1-6; 9 bases are a match to TRBD1. Germline trimming cut 5 bases from V and 6 bases from J; bases unmatched to any gene: 6. The CDR3 has 15 residues. From germline, CDR1 is SGHNT and CDR2 YYREEE (reference sequence). CDR3 in DNA: TGTGCCAGCAGGGAAGGACAGGGGCGTAATTCACCCCTCCACTTT. It encodes CASREGQGRNSPLHF.

This clonotype was observed a handful of times. J is TRBJ2-7 and V is TRBV11-3, with D unclear. V was clipped by 6 bases and J by 5 bases, with 5 bases between them. The CDR3 spans 10 residues. Per the germline V gene, CDR1 is SGHNT and CDR2 is YENEEA. The CDR3, as DNA: TGTGCCAGCAGTTTGGACGAGCAGTACTTC. This codes for CASSLDEQYF.

J is TRBJ2-3 and V is TRBV4-3; D possibly uses TRBD1 or TRBD2 (6 bases each). The V gene's germline CDR1 is LGHNA and CDR2 YSLEER. The CDR3 runs 15 residues. With 0 bases removed from V and 6 bases from J, the gap between germline ends came to 13 bases. Written as DNA, the CDR3 is TGCGCCAGCAGCCAAGAAACGGGGGCGGAGGATACGCAGTATTTT. It is translated as CASSQETGAEDTQYF.

The CDR3 DNA reads as TGTGCCAGCAGCTTAGCGATCACCCAGGGGCCATACACCGGGGAGCTGTTTTTT. Translated: CASSLAITQGPYTGELFF. The rearrangement uses TRBV7-2 and TRBJ2-2, with D maybe TRBD1 (6 bases). CDR3 length: 18 amino acids. Between the trimmed V and J ends, which lost 0 bases and 3 bases, there was a span of 17 bases. CDR1 and CDR2 from the germline V gene are SGHTA and FQGNSA.

The V and J genes are TRBV20-1 and TRBJ2-3, with D possibly matching TRBD2 (5 bases). Trimming removed 1 base from V and 11 bases from J, with 13 bases in between. The CDR3 consists of 12 residues. Per germline, CDR1 DFQATT and CDR2 SNEGSKA (reference sequence). This CDR3 is CSARGWEMGQYF. In DNA, the CDR3 is TGCAGTGCTAGAGGCTGGGAGATGGGGCAGTATTTT.

J is TRBJ1-4 and V is TRBV4-2, with 9 bases that match TRBD1. Trimming took 3 bases from V and 1 from J; bases not matched to a gene: 9. CDR1 and CDR2 from the germline V gene are LGHNA and YNFKEQ. This CDR3 region has 18 residues. The CDR3 region is CASSHLRTGDGTNEKLFF. CDR3 bases: TGTGCCAGCAGCCATCTTAGGACAGGGGACGGAACTAATGAAAAACTGTTTTTT.

This clonotype has more than one count but fewer than ten. The CDR3 here is CASSYSLATGNHEQYF. In DNA, the CDR3 is TGTGCCAGCAGTTACTCTCTCGCGACAGGGAACCACGAGCAGTACTTC. V gene TRBV6-5 combines with J gene TRBJ2-7, with 7 bases identical to TRBD1. CDR3 length: 16 amino acids. The trim removed 0 bases at V and 5 bases at J, leaving 10 bases unmatched. CDR1 MNHEY and CDR2 SVGAGI come from the germline V gene.

This clonotype was counted at least ten times. CDR3 in DNA: TGTGCCAGCAGTTTATATCCCGGCACTGAAGCTTTCTTT. Translation: CASSLYPGTEAFF. This chain connects TRBV12-3 or TRBV12-4 to TRBJ1-1, with unresolved D. The CDR3 loop spans 13 amino acids. Trimming removed 2 bases from V and 4 bases from J, with 8 bases in between.

The chain carries TRBV5-1 and TRBJ1-2, with D unresolved. The CDR3 contains 17 residues. The V end was cut by 0 bases, the J end by 5 bases, with 20 bases between. The germline gives CDR1 SGHRS, CDR2 YFSETQ. The CDR3 region has the DNA TGCGCCAGCAGCTTGGCCGGGCAGAACCAATTTCCATATGGCTACACCTTC. Translated, it gives CASSLAGQNQFPYGYTF.